There are many counts of the clone carrying this TCR beta chain. The target antigen is unknown. Germline CDR1 and CDR2: SGDLS and YYNGEE. Unmatched junction bases numbered 7, after V lost 4 bases and J lost 3 bases. The CDR3 contains 15 residues. In TCRdb, the 5' RACE reads were re-called with MiXCR into one record per CDR3 protein. The sample lists tens of thousands of distinct CDR3 sequences; 2.5% to 3% were seen once. This record belongs to a study of CD8 T cells in ankylosing spondylitis. Overall study results and limits: Matched ankylosing spondylitis synovial fluid reportedly showed significant enrichment of disease-linked clones.

The sequenced sample was blood, either unsorted or a sorted T cell fraction (not recorded which). V usage is TRBV9 and J usage is TRBJ2-3, with 8 bases fitting TRBD2. The clonotype was recovered from a female donor with ankylosing spondylitis or in good health (not recorded which). This chain's CDR3 is CASSPIAGLTDTQYF. The CDR3 coding sequence is TGTGCCAGCAGCCCTATAGCGGGATTGACAGATACGCAGTATTTT.